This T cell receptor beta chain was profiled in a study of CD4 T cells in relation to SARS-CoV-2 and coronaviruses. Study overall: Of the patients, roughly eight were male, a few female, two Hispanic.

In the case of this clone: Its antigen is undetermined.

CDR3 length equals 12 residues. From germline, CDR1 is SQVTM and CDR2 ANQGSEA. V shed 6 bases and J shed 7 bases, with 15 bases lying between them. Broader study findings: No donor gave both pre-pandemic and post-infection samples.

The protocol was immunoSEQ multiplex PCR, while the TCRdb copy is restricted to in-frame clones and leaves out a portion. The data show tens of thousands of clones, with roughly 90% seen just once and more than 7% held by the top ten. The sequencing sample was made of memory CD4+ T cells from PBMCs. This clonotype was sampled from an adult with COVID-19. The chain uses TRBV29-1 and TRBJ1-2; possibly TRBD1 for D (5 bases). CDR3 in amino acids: CSVDIEVRGYTF. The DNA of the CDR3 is TGCAGCGTGGACATTGAAGTACGTGGCTACACCTTC.